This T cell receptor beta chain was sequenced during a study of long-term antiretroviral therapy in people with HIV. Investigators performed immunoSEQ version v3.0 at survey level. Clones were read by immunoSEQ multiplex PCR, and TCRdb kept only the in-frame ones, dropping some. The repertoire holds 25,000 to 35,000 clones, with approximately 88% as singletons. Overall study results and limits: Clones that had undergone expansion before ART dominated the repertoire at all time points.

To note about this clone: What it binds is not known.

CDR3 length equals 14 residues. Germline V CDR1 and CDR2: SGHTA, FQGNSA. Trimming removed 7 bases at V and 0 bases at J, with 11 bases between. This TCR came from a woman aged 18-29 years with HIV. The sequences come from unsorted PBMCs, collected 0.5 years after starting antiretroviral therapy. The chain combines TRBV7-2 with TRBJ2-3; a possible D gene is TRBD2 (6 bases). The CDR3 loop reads CASTPGLSTDTQYF. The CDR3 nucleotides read TGTGCCAGCACCCCGGGACTCAGCACAGATACGCAGTATTTT. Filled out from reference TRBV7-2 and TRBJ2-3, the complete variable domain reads GAGVSQSPSNKVTEKGKDVELRCDPISGHTALYWYRQSLGQGLEFLIYFQGNSAPDKSGLPSDRFSAERTGGSVSTLTIQRTQQEDSAVYLCASTPGLSTDTQYFGPGTRLTVL.